A selection of T cell receptor beta chains follows, all from one sample in a study of blood T cell repertoires in COVID-19. Generated by immunoSEQ multiplex PCR, the TCRdb table keeps only in-frame clones and is missing some. The sample lists roughly 300,000 clones; about 89% were seen once. Sequencing was carried out using PBMCs or T cells enriched from blood (not recorded which). These receptor sequences come from a woman in her twenties or thirties who had recovered from COVID-19. Each CDR3 is given with its conserved first and last residue. D genes are given only for firm matches. Where a row states a size, it is once, few, many or the class of an expanded clone; other rows omit it.

TGCGCCAGCAGCCCTGGGGCAGGGGGCTACACTGAAGCTTTCTTT	CASSPGAGGYTEAFF	TRBD1	.	TRBV5-1	TRBJ1-1
TGCGCCAGCAGCCAAGCTACAGGGGGTACTGGCTACACCTTC	CASSQATGGTGYTF	TRBD1	.	TRBV4-1	TRBJ1-2
TGTGCCAGCAGTTTATGGTCCGGGGTTAATGAAAAACTGTTTTTT	CASSLWSGVNEKLFF	.	.	TRBV27	TRBJ1-4
TGTGCCTGGAGTGACCACGGGACAGGCCTGTCTGGGGCCAACGTCCTGACTTTC	CAWSDHGTGLSGANVLTF	TRBD1	.	TRBV30	TRBJ2-6
TGTGCCAGCAGCGCGGGCCTCAGGGACACTGAAGCTTTCTTT	CASSAGLRDTEAFF	.	.	TRBV9	TRBJ1-1
TGTGCCAGCACCCTTGGTGGGGGAGCGGGAGGCTACACCTTC	CASTLGGGAGGYTF	.	.	TRBV28	TRBJ1-2
TGTGCCAGCAGTTACCGAAGGGGGAGTGGAGGAACTGAAGCTTTCTTT	CASSYRRGSGGTEAFF	.	.	TRBV6-5	TRBJ1-1
TGTGCCTGGACTCGGGACAGGGACTATGGCTACACCTTC	CAWTRDRDYGYTF	TRBD1	.	TRBV30	TRBJ1-2
TGTGCTAGTGGTTCTACGGGACAGGGGACTGAAGCTTTCTTT	CASGSTGQGTEAFF	TRBD1	few	TRBV12-5	TRBJ1-1
TGTGTCCCGGGGAAGAGGTCGACAATTCCGGGATCGGTCAGGGGATCTCTTGAGCAGTTCTTC	CVPGKRSTIPGSVRGSLEQFF	.	.	TRBV9	TRBJ2-1
TGTGCCAGCGCTAGCGGGGGGAATTACAATGAGCAGTTCTTC	CASASGGNYNEQFF	TRBD2	once	TRBV28	TRBJ2-1
TGTGCTAGGACGGGGGGACAGGGAGAGGAAGCTTTCTTT	CARTGGQGEEAFF	TRBD1	once	TRBV30	TRBJ1-1
TGCGCCAGCAGCTTAACAGGGTCGACAGATACGCAGTATTTT	CASSLTGSTDTQYF	.	.	TRBV5-1	TRBJ2-3
TGTGCCAGCTCACCAGGTCGGACTAGCGGGGGCCTGGTTGCGGATACGCAGTATTTT	CASSPGRTSGGLVADTQYF	TRBD2	.	TRBV18	TRBJ2-3
TGCAGCGTCGGACGGGGGAGAAATCAGCCCCAGCATTTT	CSVGRGRNQPQHF	.	.	TRBV29-1	TRBJ1-5
TGTGCCAGCAAGGCCGGGACAGGGAACACCGGGGAGCTGTTTTTT	CASKAGTGNTGELFF	TRBD1	.	TRBV27	TRBJ2-2
TGTGCCAAAATTGACAGGGGTTGTCAGCCCCAGCATTTT	CAKIDRGCQPQHF	TRBD1	.	TRBV5-3	TRBJ1-5
TGTGCCAGCAGGAGGGGGACAGGGAACACTGAAGCTTTCTTT	CASRRGTGNTEAFF	TRBD1	.	TRBV7-2	TRBJ1-1
TGTGCCAGTAGTATAGGGCTTCAGCCCCAGCATTTT	CASSIGLQPQHF	.	.	TRBV19	TRBJ1-5
TGTGCCAGCAGCCATCTCGGACAGGGTAAGGTGTACAATGAGCAGTTCTTC	CASSHLGQGKVYNEQFF	TRBD1	.	TRBV16	TRBJ2-1
TGCGCCAGCAGCCGGAGCCCTGTCAGCTCCTATAATTCACCCCTCCACTTT	CASSRSPVSSYNSPLHF	.	few	TRBV4-1	TRBJ1-6
TGCGCCAGCAGCTTACAGGGGCCAGATACGCAGTATTTT	CASSLQGPDTQYF	TRBD1	.	TRBV5-1	TRBJ2-3
TGTGCCAGCAGTGAAGGCGGGGGTCAGACCCCCAACCCGGAGCTGTTTTTT	CASSEGGGQTPNPELFF	TRBD2	few	TRBV6-1	TRBJ2-2
TGTGCCAGCGCAAAACAGGACAGGGGAGGGTATGGCTACACCTTC	CASAKQDRGGYGYTF	TRBD1	.	TRBV13	TRBJ1-2
TGTGCCAGCAGTGAACAGGGGGCGGCTAATGAAAAACTGTTTTTT	CASSEQGAANEKLFF	TRBD1	.	TRBV2	TRBJ1-4
TGTGCCAGCAGTTACACAGCGGGGGGACGCCCGGACAATGAGCAGTTCTTC	CASSYTAGGRPDNEQFF	TRBD2	.	TRBV6-2/TRBV6-3	TRBJ2-1
TGCGCCAGCAGTTCTAGCGGGGGTAACTACAATGAGCAGTTCTTC	CASSSSGGNYNEQFF	TRBD2	few	TRBV5-1	TRBJ2-1
TGTGCCAGCAGCCAAGATGCGACAGCCTCTGGAAACACCATATATTTT	CASSQDATASGNTIYF	.	once	TRBV14	TRBJ1-3
TGCGCCAGCAGCCACGCGGACAGGAACACTGAAGCTTTCTTT	CASSHADRNTEAFF	.	.	TRBV4-3	TRBJ1-1
TGTGCCAGCAGACACCCCTCCTGGCTAGCCAAGGTTACCTACAATGAGCAGTTCTTC	CASRHPSWLAKVTYNEQFF	.	once	TRBV28	TRBJ2-1
TGTGCCAGTAGTACCCGGACAGGGGCCGGGGAGCTGTTTTTT	CASSTRTGAGELFF	TRBD1	.	TRBV19	TRBJ2-2
TGTGCCAGCAGCTTATCCAGCGAAGAAGCCACAGATACGCAGTATTTT	CASSLSSEEATDTQYF	.	.	TRBV13	TRBJ2-3
TGCGCCAGCAGTTTTGGACTAGCGGGGGGCACACAAGAGACCCAGTACTTC	CASSFGLAGGTQETQYF	TRBD2	.	TRBV5-1	TRBJ2-5
TGCGCCAGCAGCCAAGTGGGGTTGACAGATGAAGCTTTCTTT	CASSQVGLTDEAFF	.	.	TRBV4-1	TRBJ1-1
TGTGCCAGCAGCCTATGGATCCAGACAGGGGACGCCGGGGAGCTGTTTTTT	CASSLWIQTGDAGELFF	TRBD1	.	TRBV4-2	TRBJ2-2
TGTGCCAGCACCGCCAGCAGGCTACCCACTTACAATGAGCAGTTCTTC	CASTASRLPTYNEQFF	.	.	TRBV25-1	TRBJ2-1
TGCGCCAGCAGCTTGGATCGGGACAGGAGGGATGCTAACTATGGCTACACCTTC	CASSLDRDRRDANYGYTF	TRBD1	.	TRBV5-1	TRBJ1-2